This T cell receptor (beta chain) was captured in a study of CD8+ T cells in alopecia areata. For the study at large: Treated individuals took tofacitinib by mouth, 5 to 10 mg twice daily.

Treatment specified: oral pan-JAK inhibitor, 5-10 mg twice daily. Extracted RNA was reverse transcribed, and the resulting cDNA served as sequencing template. The assay was immunoSEQ multiplex PCR, and TCRdb's table has in-frame clones only and misses some. The repertoire consists of some 180,000 clones, with approximately 49% occurring once and the leading ten covering roughly a tenth. Comments on this clone: The target antigen is unknown.

Germline lookup yields CDR1 SGHRS and CDR2 YFSETQ. Trimming took 4 bases from V and 4 from J; bases not matched to a gene: 6. CDR3 size: 14 residues. Points from the study as a whole: Patients showed less clear TCR sequence sharing than mice, possibly partly because of HLA diversity. While patients received tofacitinib, many expanded lesional clones remained present in scalp and blood. For patients receiving tofacitinib, scalp clonality and expanded CD8+ clones among the top 100 significantly decreased.

The sequencing used CD8+ T cells sorted from blood, collected at approximately week 52, from a patient treated with tofacitinib. The chain joins TRBV5-1 to TRBJ2-5, with 8 bases matching TRBD2. The TCR comes from a human donor with alopecia areata. The DNA of the CDR3 is TGCGCCAGCAGCGGACTTCGGGAGGGAGAGACCCAGTACTTC. It codes for CASSGLREGETQYF.